The entry below gives a single T cell receptor beta chain sequence along with its context. The data were obtained in a study of blood T cell repertoires in COVID-19. The repertoire was sequenced with immunoSEQ multiplex PCR; TCRdb's copy has only in-frame clones and lacks some. Of some 180,000 clones listed, 79% are singletons. Germline V gene lookup returns CDR1 SGHVS and CDR2 FQNEAQ. Germline trimming cut 1 base from V and 3 bases from J; bases unmatched to any gene: 9. The CDR3 has 17 residues. Everyone who took part was roughly 18 to 89 years old, and they came from 24 US areas. This rearrangement joins TRBV7-8 to TRBJ2-1; TRBD2 agrees at 7 bases. What was sequenced was PBMCs or T cells enriched from blood (not recorded which). The clonotype was recovered from a woman in her 70s in a cohort exposed to, infected with or recovered from COVID-19 (not recorded which). CDR3 amino acids: CASSLGASGGVYNEQFF. DNA of the CDR3: TGTGCCAGCAGCTTAGGAGCTAGCGGAGGGGTCTACAATGAGCAGTTCTTC.